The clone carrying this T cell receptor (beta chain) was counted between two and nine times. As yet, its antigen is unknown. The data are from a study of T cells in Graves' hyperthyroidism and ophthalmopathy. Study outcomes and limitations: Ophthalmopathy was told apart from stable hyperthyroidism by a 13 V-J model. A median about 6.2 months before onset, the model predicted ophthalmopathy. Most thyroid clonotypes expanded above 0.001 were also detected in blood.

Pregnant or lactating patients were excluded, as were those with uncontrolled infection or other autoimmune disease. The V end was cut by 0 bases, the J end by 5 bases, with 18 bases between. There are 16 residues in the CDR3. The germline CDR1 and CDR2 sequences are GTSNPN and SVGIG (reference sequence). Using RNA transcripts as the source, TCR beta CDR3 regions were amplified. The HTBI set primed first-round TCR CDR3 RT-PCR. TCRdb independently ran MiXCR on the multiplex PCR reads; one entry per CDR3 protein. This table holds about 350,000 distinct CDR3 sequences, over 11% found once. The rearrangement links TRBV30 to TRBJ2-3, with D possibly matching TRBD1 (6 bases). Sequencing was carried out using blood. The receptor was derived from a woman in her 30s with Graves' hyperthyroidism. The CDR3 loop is CAWSVRPGQRKDTQYF. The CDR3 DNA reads TGTGCCTGGAGTGTAAGACCAGGACAGCGAAAAGATACGCAGTATTTT.